These 23 T cell receptor beta chains were all obtained from the same sample, sequenced in a study of Ad26.COV2.S vaccination and SARS-CoV-2 variants. Data came from immunoSEQ multiplex PCR; TCRdb stores just in-frame clones and leaves some out. The sample lists some 250,000 clones; approximately 87% were seen once. Treatment specified: around 19 received Ad26.COV2.S at low or high dose, single or two shots; 5 received placebo; per-sample allocation not given. Day 63 following the first vaccine or placebo injection was when the samples were taken. The material sequenced was peripheral blood, taken in a trial of Ad26.COV2.S vaccine versus placebo. These receptors were collected from a person between 18 and 59 years old who received the Ad26.COV2.S COVID-19 vaccine or a placebo.

The chain couples TRBV6-5 to TRBJ2-6; D unclear. Between the trimmed V and J ends, which lost 7 bases and 0 bases, there was a span of 10 bases. Germline V lookup: CDR1 MNHEY, CDR2 SVGAGI. The CDR3 is made up of 15 amino acids. This chain's CDR3 is CASTVDLSGANVLTF. CDR3 nucleotide sequence: TGTGCCAGCACCGTAGACCTCTCTGGGGCCAACGTCCTGACTTTC.

This clone was recorded once. CDR3: CASSLGVASNEQFF. The CDR3 nucleotides read TGTGCCAGCAGCTTAGGGGTAGCTTCGAATGAGCAGTTCTTC. The chain links TRBV7-3 to TRBJ2-1; D remains ambiguous. This CDR3 has 14 amino acids. Germline V gives CDR1 SGHTA, CDR2 FQGTGA. V lost 2 bases and J 7 bases, leaving 12 bases between the germline ends.

V usage is TRBV5-1 and J usage is TRBJ2-3; D is uncertain. The germline CDR1 and CDR2 sequences are SGHRS and YFSETQ. CDR3 length: 14 residues. Trimming pared 0 bases from V and 7 bases from J, leaving 12 bases between. The CDR3: CASSLELPPNTQYF. The CDR3 DNA sequence: TGCGCCAGCAGCTTGGAACTGCCCCCCAATACGCAGTATTTT.

The DNA of the CDR3 is TGTGCCAGCAGCTTTAGCGGGGGGGCGAATGAGCAGTTCTTC. The encoded protein is CASSFSGGANEQFF. V is TRBV13 and J is TRBJ2-1; 11 nucleotides align to TRBD2. The CDR3 covers 14 residues. CDR1 is PRHDT and CDR2 is FYEKMQ in the germline V gene (reference sequence). Trimming removed 3 bases from V and 7 bases from J; junction bases left unmatched: 2. The full variable domain, its missing parts supplied by reference TRBV13 and TRBJ2-1, is AAGVIQSPRHLIKEKRETATLKCYPIPRHDTVYWYQQGPGQDPQFLISFYEKMQSDKGSIPDRFSAQQFSDYHSELNMSSLELGDSALYFCASSFSGGANEQFFGPGTRLTVL.

Written as DNA, the CDR3 is TGTGCCAGCAGGGGGGGGCCCTACGAGCAGTACTTC. Translating it yields CASRGGPYEQYF. V is TRBV27 and J is TRBJ2-7; weak D call: TRBD2 (7 bases). The CDR3 totals 12 residues. Trimming removed 6 bases at V and 2 bases at J, with 8 bases between. Germline lookup yields CDR1 MNHEY and CDR2 SMNVEV (reference sequence).

The chain employs TRBV4-3 and TRBJ1-1; D unresolved. Trimming pared 0 bases from V and 2 bases from J, leaving 10 bases between. The CDR3 loop spans 15 amino acids. The V gene's germline CDR1 is LGHNA and CDR2 YSLEER. CDR3 loop: CASSQDRPGNTEAFF. In DNA form, the CDR3 reads TGCGCCAGCAGCCAAGATCGGCCGGGAAACACTGAAGCTTTCTTT.

The chain has TRBV15 and TRBJ1-5, with a tentative D call TRBD1 (6 bases). Germline assignment: CDR1 LNHNV and CDR2 YYDKDF (reference sequence). The CDR3 has 17 residues. Trimming stripped 0 bases from V and 1 base from J, with 13 bases between. The CDR3 sequence: CATSRDQGTGSNQPQHF. In nucleotides, the CDR3 is TGTGCCACCAGCAGAGATCAGGGGACGGGGAGCAATCAGCCCCAGCATTTT.

V gene TRBV6-5 combines with J gene TRBJ2-3; D uncertain. Germline loops: CDR1 MNHEY, CDR2 SVGAGI. The ends were cut back, 6 bases at V and 0 bases at J, with 7 bases in the middle. The CDR3 contains 13 residues. The CDR3 loop is CASRPDSTDTQYF. CDR3 DNA sequence: TGTGCCAGCAGACCCGACAGCACAGATACGCAGTATTTT.

V and J are TRBV27 and TRBJ2-5; 8 bases map to TRBD2. In germline, CDR1 is MNHEY, CDR2 SMNVEV (reference sequence). CDR3 length: 13 amino acids. V lost 4 bases and J lost 5; bases outside the gene matches: 3. CDR3 region: CASSWASGETQYF. DNA for the CDR3: TGTGCCAGCAGTTGGGCTAGCGGGGAGACCCAGTACTTC.

The genes are TRBV7-2 and TRBJ2-2; 8 bases line up with TRBD1. The CDR3 is 13 residues long. Per germline, CDR1 SGHTA and CDR2 FQGNSA. Germline trimming cut 6 bases from V and 6 bases from J; bases unmatched to any gene: 3. CDR3 in DNA: TGTGCCAGCAGTTACAGGGGGGCCGGGGAGCTGTTTTTT. Protein: CASSYRGAGELFF.

The rearrangement uses TRBV24-1 and TRBJ1-2, with a possible D match to TRBD1 (5 bases). Trimming removed 6 bases from V and 6 bases from J, with 19 bases in between. The CDR3 has 15 amino acids. Looked up from germline, CDR1 is KGHDR and CDR2 is SFDVKD. CDR3 sequence: CATSTSGVGGDGYTF. The CDR3 nucleotides are TGTGCCACCAGTACCTCAGGTGTGGGGGGGGATGGCTACACCTTC.

The chain recombines TRBV7-3 with TRBJ2-1; a weak D match, TRBD1 (5 bases). The V gene lost 5 bases and the J gene lost 9 bases, with 14 bases spanning the gap. This CDR3 contains 13 residues. Germline values: CDR1 SGHTA, CDR2 FQGTGA. This CDR3 is CASSTGPQGEQFF. CDR3 nucleotides: TGTGCCAGCAGCACCGGACCTCAGGGTGAGCAGTTCTTC.

This clone was seen once. Other DNA sequences from this sample encode an identical CDR3 as well. V is TRBV27 and J is TRBJ1-6, with TRBD1 matching 9 bases. After removal of 1 base from V and 8 bases from J, the junction contained 3 bases not matched to a gene. The CDR3 is 15 amino acids. CDR1 and CDR2 from the germline V gene are MNHEY and SMNVEV (reference sequence). CDR3 nucleotides: TGTGCCAGCAGTTTATTGGGACAGGGAGATTCACCCCTCCACTTT. Its protein is CASSLLGQGDSPLHF.

The chain is built from TRBV2 and TRBJ1-5; no firm D call. Trimming removed 8 bases at V and 2 bases at J, with 10 bases between. The CDR3 loop spans 13 amino acids. Germline V CDR1 and CDR2: SNHLY, FYNNEI. CDR3 nucleotide sequence: TGTGCCAGCCTATCTGGGGGCAATCAGCCCCAGCATTTT. It codes for CASLSGGNQPQHF.

The rearrangement uses TRBV6-1 and TRBJ2-7; 12 bases map to TRBD2. The CDR3 is 16 residues long. Losses at the gene ends were 0 bases for V and 0 bases for J; bases not matched to a gene: 0. The V gene's germline CDR1 is MNHNS and CDR2 SASEGT. CDR3 region: CASSEATSGSSYEQYF. In DNA, the CDR3 is TGTGCCAGCAGTGAAGCGACTAGCGGGAGCTCCTACGAGCAGTACTTC.

In this sample, this clone turned up once. The V and J genes are TRBV10-3 and TRBJ2-1, with D perhaps being TRBD1 or TRBD2 (5 bases each). Per germline, CDR1 ENHRY and CDR2 SYGVKD. CDR3 length: 18 amino acids. V lost 6 bases, J lost 7 bases, and 28 bases lay in between. The DNA for the CDR3 is TGTGCCATCAGAGCTTCTTCCGGAGAAGGGGCGGGTTGGAATGAGCAGTTCTTC. This translates into CAIRASSGEGAGWNEQFF.

The V and J genes are TRBV4-3 and TRBJ2-3; unclear D gene. The germline V and J ends were trimmed by 4 bases and 4 bases, with 9 bases remaining between them. CDR1 is LGHNA, CDR2 YSLEER, per germline. This CDR3 comprises 13 residues. CDR3 residues: CASSRESADTQYF. DNA for the CDR3: TGCGCCAGCAGCCGAGAGAGCGCAGATACGCAGTATTTT.

CDR3: CASSLGGGSPYEQYF. DNA for the CDR3: TGTGCCAGCAGTTTAGGGGGAGGGTCTCCCTACGAGCAGTACTTC. The rearrangement joins TRBV28 to TRBJ2-7; 7 bases are shared with TRBD2. This CDR3 is 15 amino acids long. Germline V gene lookup returns CDR1 MDHEN and CDR2 SYDVKM. V shed 2 bases, J shed 2 bases, and the junction held 6 bases outside the gene matches.

This clone came up once. The genes are TRBV29-1 and TRBJ2-3; maybe TRBD2 (6 bases). V was shortened by 5 bases and J by 10 bases, with 13 bases between the two germline ends. The CDR3 covers 11 residues. Germline assignment: CDR1 SQVTM and CDR2 ANQGSEA. This CDR3 reads CSVRTNEAQYF. CDR3 DNA: TGCAGCGTTCGGACTAACGAAGCGCAGTATTTT.

This chain uses TRBV19 with TRBJ1-2, with TRBD1 matching over 7 bases. V lost 0 bases, J lost 10 bases, and 14 bases stayed unmatched. Germline V gene lookup returns CDR1 LNHDA and CDR2 SQIVND (reference sequence). CDR3 length: 16 residues. CDR3 in DNA: TGTGCCAGTAGTATAGATTCCCTCGGACAGGCCCGGACCTACACCTTC. Its translation: CASSIDSLGQARTYTF.

V gene TRBV4-3 combines with J gene TRBJ1-2, with 7 bases matching TRBD1. After removal of 1 base from V and 4 bases from J, the junction contained 9 bases not matched to a gene. CDR3 length: 16 amino acids. From germline, CDR1 is LGHNA and CDR2 YSLEER. In DNA form, the CDR3 reads TGCGCCAGCAGCCAAGGCATCAGGACAGGCATCTATGGCTACACCTTC. This gives the protein CASSQGIRTGIYGYTF.

The rearrangement uses TRBV14 and TRBJ2-2; 10 bases line up with TRBD1. The CDR3 covers 17 residues. Germline CDR1 is SGHDN and CDR2 is FVKESK. Germline trimming cut 0 bases from V and 3 bases from J; bases unmatched to any gene: 4. This CDR3 reads CASSQERGTGDTGELFF. Here the CDR3 DNA reads TGTGCCAGCAGCCAAGAAAGGGGGACAGGGGACACCGGGGAGCTGTTTTTT.

CDR3 loop: CASSLRQGETQYF. The CDR3 DNA reads as TGTGCCAGCAGCTTACGTCAGGGAGAGACCCAGTACTTC. This chain links TRBV7-9 with TRBJ2-5, with D possibly TRBD1 on 5 matching bases. Germline CDR1 is SEHNR and CDR2 is FQNEAQ (reference sequence). This CDR3 comprises 13 residues. Trimming removed 2 bases from V and 4 bases from J, with 8 bases in between. Full variable domain (remainder filled in from reference TRBV7-9 and TRBJ2-5): DTGVSQNPRHKITKRGQNVTFRCDPISEHNRLYWYRQTLGQGPEFLTYFQNEAQLEKSRLLSDRFSAERPKGSFSTLEIQRTEQGDSAMYLCASSLRQGETQYFGPGTRLLVL.